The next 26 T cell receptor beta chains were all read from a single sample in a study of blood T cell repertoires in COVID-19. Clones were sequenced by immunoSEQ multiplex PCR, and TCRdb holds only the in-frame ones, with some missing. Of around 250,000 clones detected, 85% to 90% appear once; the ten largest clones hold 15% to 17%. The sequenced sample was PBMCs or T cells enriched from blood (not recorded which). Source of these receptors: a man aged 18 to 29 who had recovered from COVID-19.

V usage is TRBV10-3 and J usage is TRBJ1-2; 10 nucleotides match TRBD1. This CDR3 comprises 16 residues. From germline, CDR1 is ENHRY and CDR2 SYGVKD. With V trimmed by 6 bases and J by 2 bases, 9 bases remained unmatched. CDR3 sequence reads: CAIRRAGTGDNYGYTF. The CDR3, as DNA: TGTGCCATCAGAAGGGCCGGGACAGGGGACAACTATGGCTACACCTTC.

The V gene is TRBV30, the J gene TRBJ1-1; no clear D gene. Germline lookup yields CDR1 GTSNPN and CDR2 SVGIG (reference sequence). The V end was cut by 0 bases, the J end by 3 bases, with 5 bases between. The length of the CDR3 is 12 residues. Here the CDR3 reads CAWSVQYTEAFF. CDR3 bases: TGTGCCTGGAGTGTACAGTACACTGAAGCTTTCTTT. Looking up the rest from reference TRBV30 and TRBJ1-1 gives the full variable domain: SQTIHQWPATLVQPVGSPLSLECTVEGTSNPNLYWYRQAAGRGLQLLFYSVGIGQISSEVPQNLSASRPQDRQFILSSKKLLLSDSGFYLCAWSVQYTEAFFGQGTRLTVV.

CDR3 DNA sequence: TGTGCCAGCAGCAGTGGGGCGTCCTCCTACGAGCAGTACTTC. Translation gives CASSSGASSYEQYF. The V and J genes are TRBV11-1 and TRBJ2-7, with D perhaps TRBD1 (5 bases). The CDR3 extends over 14 amino acids. Germline CDR1 and CDR2: SGHAT and FQDESV (reference sequence). V lost 5 bases and J lost 0, with 11 bases in between.

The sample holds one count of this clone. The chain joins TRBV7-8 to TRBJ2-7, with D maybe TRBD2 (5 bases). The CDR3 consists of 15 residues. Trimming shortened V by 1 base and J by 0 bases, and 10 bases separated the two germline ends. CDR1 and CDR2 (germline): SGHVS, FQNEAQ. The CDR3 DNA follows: TGTGCCAGCAGCTTAGTTGGTGGGAGCTCCTACGAGCAGTACTTC. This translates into CASSLVGGSSYEQYF.

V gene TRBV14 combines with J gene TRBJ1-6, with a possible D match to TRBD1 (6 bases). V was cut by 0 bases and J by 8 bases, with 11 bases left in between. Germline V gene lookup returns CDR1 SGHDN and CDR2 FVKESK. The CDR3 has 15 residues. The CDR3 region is CASSQDRGGYSPLHF. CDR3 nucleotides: TGTGCCAGCAGCCAAGACAGGGGCGGATATTCACCCCTCCACTTT.

DNA of the CDR3: TGTGCCAGCAGCTCGCTAGATACGCAAGAGACCCAGTACTTC. Translated: CASSSLDTQETQYF. The chain joins TRBV7-2 to TRBJ2-5, with D unresolved. V lost 4 bases to trimming and J lost 2 bases, with 11 bases between them. From germline, CDR1 is SGHTA and CDR2 FQGNSA. The CDR3 runs 14 residues.

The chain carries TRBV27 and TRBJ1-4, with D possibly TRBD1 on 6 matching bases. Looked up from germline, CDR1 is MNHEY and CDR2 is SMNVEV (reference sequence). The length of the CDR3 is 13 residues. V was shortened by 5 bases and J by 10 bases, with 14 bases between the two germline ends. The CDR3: CASSPGTTGKLFF. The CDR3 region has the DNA TGTGCCAGCAGTCCCGGGACAACAGGAAAACTGTTTTTT.

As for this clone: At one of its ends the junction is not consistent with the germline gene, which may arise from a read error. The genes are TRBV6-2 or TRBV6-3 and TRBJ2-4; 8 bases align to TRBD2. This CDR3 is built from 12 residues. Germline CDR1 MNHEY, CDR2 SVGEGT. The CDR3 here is CASSASGRGWNF. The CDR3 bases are TGTGCCAGCAGTGCCAGCGGGAGAGGGTGGAACTTC.

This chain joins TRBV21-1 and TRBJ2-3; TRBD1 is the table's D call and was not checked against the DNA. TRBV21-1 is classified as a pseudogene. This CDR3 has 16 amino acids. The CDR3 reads CASSKIRSGESDTQYF. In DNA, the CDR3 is TGTGCCAGCAGCAAAATCCGATCAGGGGAATCAGATACGCAGTATTTT.

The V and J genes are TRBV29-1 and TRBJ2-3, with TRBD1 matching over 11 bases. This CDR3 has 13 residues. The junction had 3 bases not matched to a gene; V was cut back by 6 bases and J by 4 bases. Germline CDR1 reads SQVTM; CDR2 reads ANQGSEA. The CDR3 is CSVGQGAADTQYF. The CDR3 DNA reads TGCAGCGTCGGACAGGGGGCCGCAGATACGCAGTATTTT.

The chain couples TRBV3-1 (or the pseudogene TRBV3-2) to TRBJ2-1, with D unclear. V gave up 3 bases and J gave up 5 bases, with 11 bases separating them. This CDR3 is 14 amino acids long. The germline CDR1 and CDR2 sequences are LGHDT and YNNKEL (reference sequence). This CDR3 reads CASSQGSRNNEQFF. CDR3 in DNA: TGTGCCAGCAGCCAGGGCAGTAGAAACAATGAGCAGTTCTTC.

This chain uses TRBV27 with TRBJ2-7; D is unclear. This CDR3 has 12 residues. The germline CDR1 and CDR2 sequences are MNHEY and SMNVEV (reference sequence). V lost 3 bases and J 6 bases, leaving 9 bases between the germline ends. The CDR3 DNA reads TGTGCCAGCAGTTTTTTTCCCGGCGAGCAGTACTTC. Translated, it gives CASSFFPGEQYF.

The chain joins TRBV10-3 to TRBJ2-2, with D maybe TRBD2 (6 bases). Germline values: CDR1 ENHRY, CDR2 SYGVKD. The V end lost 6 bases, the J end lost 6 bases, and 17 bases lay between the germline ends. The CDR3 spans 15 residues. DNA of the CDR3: TGTGCCATCAGGTCACTAGCAGTCGGATCCGGGGAGCTGTTTTTT. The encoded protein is CAIRSLAVGSGELFF.

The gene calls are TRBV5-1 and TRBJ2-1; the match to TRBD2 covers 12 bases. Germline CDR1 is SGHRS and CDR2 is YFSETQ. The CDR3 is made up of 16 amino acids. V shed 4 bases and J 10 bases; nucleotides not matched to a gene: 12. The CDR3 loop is CASSPRLAGATMEQFF. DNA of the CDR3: TGCGCCAGCAGCCCCCGACTAGCGGGAGCCACGATGGAGCAGTTCTTC.

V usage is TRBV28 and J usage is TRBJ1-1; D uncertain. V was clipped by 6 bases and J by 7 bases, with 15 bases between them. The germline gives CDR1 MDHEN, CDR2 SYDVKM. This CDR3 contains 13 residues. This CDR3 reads CASRGTEPHEAFF. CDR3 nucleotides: TGTGCCAGCAGAGGAACAGAACCCCATGAAGCTTTCTTT.

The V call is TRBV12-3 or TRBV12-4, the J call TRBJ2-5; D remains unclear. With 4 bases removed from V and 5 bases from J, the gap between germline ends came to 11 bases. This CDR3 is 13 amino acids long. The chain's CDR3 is CASSSSAGETQYF. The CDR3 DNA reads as TGTGCCAGCAGTTCCTCGGCCGGGGAGACCCAGTACTTC.

The CDR3 DNA reads TGTGCCAGCAGTGAATGGGGGGGCGGGACGGTTTATCAGCCCCAGCATTTT. Its translation: CASSEWGGGTVYQPQHF. This chain connects TRBV2 to TRBJ1-5, with a tentative D call TRBD1 (6 bases). The CDR3 is 17 residues long. Between the trimmed V and J ends, which lost 2 bases and 5 bases, there was a span of 19 bases. The germline V gene encodes CDR1 SNHLY and CDR2 FYNNEI.

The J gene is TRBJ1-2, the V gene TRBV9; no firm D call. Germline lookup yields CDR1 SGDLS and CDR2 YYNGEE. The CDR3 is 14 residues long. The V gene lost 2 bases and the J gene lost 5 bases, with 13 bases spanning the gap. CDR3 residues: CASSVQAGRYGYTF. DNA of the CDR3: TGTGCCAGCAGCGTTCAGGCGGGTCGTTATGGCTACACCTTC.

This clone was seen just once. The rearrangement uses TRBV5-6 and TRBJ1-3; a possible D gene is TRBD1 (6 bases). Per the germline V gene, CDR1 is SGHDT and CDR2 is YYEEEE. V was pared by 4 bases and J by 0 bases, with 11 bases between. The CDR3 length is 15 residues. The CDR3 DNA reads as TGTGCCAGCAGCCGGCGGGGGGCCTCTGGAAACACCATATATTTT. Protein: CASSRRGASGNTIYF.

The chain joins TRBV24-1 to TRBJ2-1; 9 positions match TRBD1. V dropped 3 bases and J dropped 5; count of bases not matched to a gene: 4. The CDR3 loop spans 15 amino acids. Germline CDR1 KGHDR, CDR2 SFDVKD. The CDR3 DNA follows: TGTGCCACCAGTGATCAAGGGACAGGGCACAATGAGCAGTTCTTC. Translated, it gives CATSDQGTGHNEQFF.

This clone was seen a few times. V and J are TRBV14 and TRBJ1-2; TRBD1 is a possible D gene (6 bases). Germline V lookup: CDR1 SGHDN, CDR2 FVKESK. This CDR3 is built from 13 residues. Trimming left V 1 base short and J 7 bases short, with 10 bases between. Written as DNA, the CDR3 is TGTGCCAGCAGCCAAGTCAGGGGAATTGGCTACACCTTC. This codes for CASSQVRGIGYTF.

CDR3 sequence: CASSLEGLGTEAFF. The CDR3 DNA sequence: TGCGCCAGCAGCTTGGAGGGGTTAGGCACTGAAGCTTTCTTT. The chain recombines TRBV5-1 with TRBJ1-1; tentatively, D is TRBD1 (5 bases). The CDR3 is made up of 14 amino acids. The ends were cut back, 0 bases at V and 4 bases at J, with 10 bases in the middle. Germline-derived CDR1 and CDR2 are SGHRS and YFSETQ. Drawing the rest from reference TRBV5-1 and TRBJ1-1, the complete variable domain is KAGVTQTPRYLIKTRGQQVTLSCSPISGHRSVSWYQQTPGQGLQFLFEYFSETQRNKGNFPGRFSGRQFSNSRSEMNVSTLELGDSALYLCASSLEGLGTEAFFGQGTRLTVV.

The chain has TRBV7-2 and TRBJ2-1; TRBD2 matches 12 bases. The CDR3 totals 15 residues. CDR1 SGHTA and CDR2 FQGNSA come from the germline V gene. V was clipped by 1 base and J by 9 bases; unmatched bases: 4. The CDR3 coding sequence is TGTGCCAGCAGCTTAGGACTAGCGGGAGTAGGTGAGCAGTTCTTC. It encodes CASSLGLAGVGEQFF. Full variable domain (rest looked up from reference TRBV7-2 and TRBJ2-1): GAGVSQSPSNKVTEKGKDVELRCDPISGHTALYWYRQSLGQGLEFLIYFQGNSAPDKSGLPSDRFSAERTGGSVSTLTIQRTQQEDSAVYLCASSLGLAGVGEQFFGPGTRLTVL.

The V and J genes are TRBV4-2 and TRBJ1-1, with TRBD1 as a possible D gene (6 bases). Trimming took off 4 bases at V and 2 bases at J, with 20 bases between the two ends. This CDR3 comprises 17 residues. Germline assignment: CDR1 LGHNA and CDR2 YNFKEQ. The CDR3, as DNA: TGTGCCAGCAGCCTGACGACTAACAGGGAAATTAACACTGAAGCTTTCTTT. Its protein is CASSLTTNREINTEAFF.

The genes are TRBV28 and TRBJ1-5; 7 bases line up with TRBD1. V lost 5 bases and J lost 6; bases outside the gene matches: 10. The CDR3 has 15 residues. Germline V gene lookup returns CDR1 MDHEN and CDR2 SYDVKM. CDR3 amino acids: CASSLGQEWSQPQHF. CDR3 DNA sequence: TGTGCCAGCAGTCTAGGACAGGAATGGAGTCAGCCCCAGCATTTT.

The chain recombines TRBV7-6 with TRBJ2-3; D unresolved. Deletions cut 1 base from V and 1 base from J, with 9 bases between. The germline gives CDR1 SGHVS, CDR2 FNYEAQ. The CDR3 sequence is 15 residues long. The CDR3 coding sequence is TGTGCCAGCAGCTTAGAAGCGAGTGGCACAGATACGCAGTATTTT. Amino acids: CASSLEASGTDTQYF.